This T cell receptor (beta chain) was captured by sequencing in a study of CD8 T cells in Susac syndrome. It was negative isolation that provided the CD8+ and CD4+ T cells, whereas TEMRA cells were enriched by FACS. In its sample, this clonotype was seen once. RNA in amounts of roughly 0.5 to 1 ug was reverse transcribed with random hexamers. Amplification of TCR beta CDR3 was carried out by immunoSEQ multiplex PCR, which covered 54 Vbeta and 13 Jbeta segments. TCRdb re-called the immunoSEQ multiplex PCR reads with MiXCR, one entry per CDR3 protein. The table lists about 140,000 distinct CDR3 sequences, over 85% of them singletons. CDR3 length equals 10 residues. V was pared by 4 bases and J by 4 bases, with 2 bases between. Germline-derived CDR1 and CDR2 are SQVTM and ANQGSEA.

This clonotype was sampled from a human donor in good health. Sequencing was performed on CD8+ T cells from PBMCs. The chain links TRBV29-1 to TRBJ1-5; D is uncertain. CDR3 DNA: TGCAGCGTTGGAAATCAGCCCCAGCATTTT. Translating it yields CSVGNQPQHF.